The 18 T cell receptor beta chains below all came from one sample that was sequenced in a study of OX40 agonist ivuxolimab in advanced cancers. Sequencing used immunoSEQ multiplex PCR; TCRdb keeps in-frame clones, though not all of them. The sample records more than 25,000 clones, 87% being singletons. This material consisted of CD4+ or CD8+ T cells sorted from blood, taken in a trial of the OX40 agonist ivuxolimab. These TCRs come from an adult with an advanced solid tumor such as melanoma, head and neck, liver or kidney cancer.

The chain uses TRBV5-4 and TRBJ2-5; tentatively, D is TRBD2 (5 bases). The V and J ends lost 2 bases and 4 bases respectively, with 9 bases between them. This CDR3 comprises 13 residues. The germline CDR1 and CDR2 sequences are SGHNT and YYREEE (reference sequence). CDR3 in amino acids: CASSFAAGETQYF. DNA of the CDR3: TGTGCCAGCAGCTTCGCCGCGGGAGAGACCCAGTACTTC.

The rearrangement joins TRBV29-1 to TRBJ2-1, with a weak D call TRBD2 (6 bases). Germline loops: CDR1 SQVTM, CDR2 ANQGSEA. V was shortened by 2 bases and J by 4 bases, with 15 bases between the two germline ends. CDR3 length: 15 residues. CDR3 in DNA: TGCAGCGTTGAATCACAAGCGGGTTGGTACAATGAGCAGTTCTTC. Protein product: CSVESQAGWYNEQFF.

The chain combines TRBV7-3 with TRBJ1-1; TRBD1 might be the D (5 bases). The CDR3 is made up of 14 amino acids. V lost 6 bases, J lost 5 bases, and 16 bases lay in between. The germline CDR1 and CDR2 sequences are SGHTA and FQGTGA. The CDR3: CASSLKPGGTEAFF. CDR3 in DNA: TGTGCCAGCAGTCTCAAACCGGGGGGAACTGAAGCTTTCTTT.

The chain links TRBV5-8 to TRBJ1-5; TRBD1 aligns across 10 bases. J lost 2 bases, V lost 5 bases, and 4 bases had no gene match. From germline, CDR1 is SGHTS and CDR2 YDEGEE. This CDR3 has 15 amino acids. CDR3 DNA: TGTGCCAGCAGTAGGACAGGGGGGGGCAATCAGCCCCAGCATTTT. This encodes CASSRTGGGNQPQHF.

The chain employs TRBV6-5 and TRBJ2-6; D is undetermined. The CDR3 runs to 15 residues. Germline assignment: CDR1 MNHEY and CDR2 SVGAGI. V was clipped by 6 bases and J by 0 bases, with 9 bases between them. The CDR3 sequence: CASSLMGSGANVLTF. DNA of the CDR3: TGTGCCAGCAGCCTTATGGGCTCTGGGGCCAACGTCCTGACTTTC.

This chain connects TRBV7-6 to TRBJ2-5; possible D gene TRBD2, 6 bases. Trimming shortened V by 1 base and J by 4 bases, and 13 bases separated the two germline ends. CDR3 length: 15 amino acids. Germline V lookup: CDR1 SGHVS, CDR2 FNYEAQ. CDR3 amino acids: CASSLVRGQRETQYF. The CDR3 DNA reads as TGTGCCAGCAGCTTAGTGCGGGGCCAGAGAGAGACCCAGTACTTC.

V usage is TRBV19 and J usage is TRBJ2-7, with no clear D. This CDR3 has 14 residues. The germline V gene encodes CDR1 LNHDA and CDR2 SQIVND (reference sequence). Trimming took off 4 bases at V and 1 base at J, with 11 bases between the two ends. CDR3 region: CASSTFKGSYEQYF. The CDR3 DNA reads TGTGCCAGTAGTACCTTCAAAGGGTCCTACGAGCAGTACTTC.

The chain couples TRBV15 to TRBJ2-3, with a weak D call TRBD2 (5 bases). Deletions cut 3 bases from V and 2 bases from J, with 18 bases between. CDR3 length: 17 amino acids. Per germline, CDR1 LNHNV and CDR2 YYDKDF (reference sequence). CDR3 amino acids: CATSRESTEAPTDTQYF. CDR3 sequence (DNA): TGTGCCACCAGCAGGGAAAGTACGGAGGCCCCCACAGATACGCAGTATTTT.

CDR3 residues: CASSLGARVAKNIQYF. The CDR3 nucleotides are TGTGCCAGCAGCTTAGGTGCCAGGGTGGCCAAAAACATTCAGTACTTC. The chain employs TRBV13 and TRBJ2-4, with a tentative D call TRBD1 (5 bases). V was pared by 0 bases and J by 1 base, with 10 bases between. CDR3 length equals 16 residues. Germline-derived CDR1 and CDR2 are PRHDT and FYEKMQ (reference sequence).

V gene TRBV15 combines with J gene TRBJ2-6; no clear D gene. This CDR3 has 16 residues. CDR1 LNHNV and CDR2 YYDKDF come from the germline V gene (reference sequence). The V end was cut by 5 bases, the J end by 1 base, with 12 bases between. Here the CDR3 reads CATSQHSNSGANVLTF. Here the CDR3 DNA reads TGTGCCACCAGCCAGCATAGTAATTCTGGGGCCAACGTCCTGACTTTC. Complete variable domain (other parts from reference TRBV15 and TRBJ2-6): DAMVIQNPRYQVTQFGKPVTLSCSQTLNHNVMYWYQQKSSQAPKLLFHYYDKDFNNEADTPDNFQSRRPNTSFCFLDIRSPGLGDTAMYLCATSQHSNSGANVLTFGAGSRLTVL.

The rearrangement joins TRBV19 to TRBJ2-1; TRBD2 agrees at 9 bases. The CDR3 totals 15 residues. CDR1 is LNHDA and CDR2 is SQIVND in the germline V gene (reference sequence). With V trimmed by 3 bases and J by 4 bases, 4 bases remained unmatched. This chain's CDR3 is CASSIASGIYNEQFF. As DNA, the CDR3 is TGTGCCAGTAGTATCGCTAGCGGGATTTACAATGAGCAGTTCTTC.

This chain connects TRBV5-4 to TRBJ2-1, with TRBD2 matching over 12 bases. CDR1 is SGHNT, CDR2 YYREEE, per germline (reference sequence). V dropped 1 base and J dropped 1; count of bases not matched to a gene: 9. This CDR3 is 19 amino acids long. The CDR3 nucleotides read TGTGCCAGCAGCTTGAAGGGTCTAGCGGGAGGGCGATCCTACAATGAGCAGTTCTTC. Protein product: CASSLKGLAGGRSYNEQFF.

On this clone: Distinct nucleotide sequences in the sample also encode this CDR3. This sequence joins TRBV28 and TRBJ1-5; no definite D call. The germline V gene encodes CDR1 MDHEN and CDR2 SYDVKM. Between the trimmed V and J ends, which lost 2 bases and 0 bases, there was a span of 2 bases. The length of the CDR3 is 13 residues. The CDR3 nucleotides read TGTGCCAGCAGTTTACTTAGCAATCAGCCCCAGCATTTT. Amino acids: CASSLLSNQPQHF.

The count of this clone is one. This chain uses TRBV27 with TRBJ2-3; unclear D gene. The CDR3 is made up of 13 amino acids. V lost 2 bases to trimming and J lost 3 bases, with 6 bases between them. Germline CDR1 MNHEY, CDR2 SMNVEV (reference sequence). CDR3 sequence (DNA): TGTGCCAGCAGTTTAATAGGGACAGATACGCAGTATTTT. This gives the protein CASSLIGTDTQYF.

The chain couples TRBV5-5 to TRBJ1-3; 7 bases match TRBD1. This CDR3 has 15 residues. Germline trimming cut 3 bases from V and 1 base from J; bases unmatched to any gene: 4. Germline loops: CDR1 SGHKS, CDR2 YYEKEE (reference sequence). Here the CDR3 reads CASSWGQSSGNTIYF. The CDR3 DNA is TGTGCCAGCAGCTGGGGACAGTCTTCTGGAAACACCATATATTTT.

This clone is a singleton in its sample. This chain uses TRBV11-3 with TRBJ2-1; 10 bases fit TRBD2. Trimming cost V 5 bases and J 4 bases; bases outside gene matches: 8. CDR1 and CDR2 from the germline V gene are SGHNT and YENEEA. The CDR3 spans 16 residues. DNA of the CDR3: TGTGCCAGCAGCCAAGCGGGGGGGGAGCCATACAATGAGCAGTTCTTC. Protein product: CASSQAGGEPYNEQFF.

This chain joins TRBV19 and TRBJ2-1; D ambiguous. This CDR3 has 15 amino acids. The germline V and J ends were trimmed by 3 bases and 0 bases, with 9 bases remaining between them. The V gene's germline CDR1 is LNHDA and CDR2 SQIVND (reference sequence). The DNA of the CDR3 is TGTGCCAGTAGTATCCCGGATAGCTCCTACAATGAGCAGTTCTTC. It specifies CASSIPDSSYNEQFF.

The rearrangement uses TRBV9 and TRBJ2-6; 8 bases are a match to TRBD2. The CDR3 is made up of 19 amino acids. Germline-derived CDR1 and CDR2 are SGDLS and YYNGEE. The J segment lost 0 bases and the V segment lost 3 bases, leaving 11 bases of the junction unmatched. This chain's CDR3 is CASSGTGGPSFSGANVLTF. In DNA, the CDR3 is TGTGCCAGCAGCGGGACGGGAGGGCCTTCATTCTCTGGGGCCAACGTCCTGACTTTC.